The 16 T cell receptor beta chains listed next were all sequenced from one sample in a study of Graves' ophthalmopathy and Graves' hyperthyroidism. Scientists amplified the TCR beta CDR3 regions from RNA transcripts. Investigators did first-round RT-PCR with HTBI primers, then second-round multiplex PCR. TCRdb passed the multiplex PCR reads through MiXCR, listing each CDR3 protein once. The sample has about 740,000 distinct CDR3 sequences; roughly two fifths are singletons. The sequenced material came from peripheral blood. All receptors come from an adult man with Graves' ophthalmopathy.

In this sample, this clonotype turned up a few times. The gene calls are TRBV19 and TRBJ2-2, with 9 positions matching TRBD1. Per the germline V gene, CDR1 is LNHDA and CDR2 is SQIVND (reference sequence). The CDR3 length is 17 residues. After removal of 5 bases from V and 4 bases from J, the junction contained 11 bases not matched to a gene. CDR3 nucleotides: TGTGCCAGTAGTCTCCGGGGGGACAGGGTACGCACCGGGGAGCTGTTTTTT. It yields the protein CASSLRGDRVRTGELFF.

The V and J genes are TRBV2 and TRBJ2-5; 11 bases agree with TRBD2. Germline lookup yields CDR1 SNHLY and CDR2 FYNNEI. J gave up 2 bases and V 5 bases, and 10 bases lay outside the gene matches. The CDR3 contains 17 residues. CDR3 amino acids: CASSLGSGTSGQETQYF. Here the CDR3 DNA reads TGTGCCAGCAGTCTAGGCTCCGGGACTAGCGGACAAGAGACCCAGTACTTC.

The gene calls are TRBV2 and TRBJ2-7; 9 nucleotides agree with TRBD2. The length of the CDR3 is 16 residues. V lost 4 bases and J lost 3; bases outside the gene matches: 10. The germline CDR1 and CDR2 sequences are SNHLY and FYNNEI. The CDR3 spells CASSAPGREGGYEQYF. CDR3 DNA sequence: TGTGCCAGCAGTGCTCCCGGGCGGGAGGGTGGCTACGAGCAGTACTTC.

V and J are TRBV12-3 or TRBV12-4 and TRBJ2-7; 7 bases line up with TRBD1. The CDR3 has 12 amino acids. Losses at the gene ends were 6 bases for V and 6 bases for J; bases not matched to a gene: 5. CDR3 amino acids: CASRTGSGEQYF. In DNA form, the CDR3 reads TGTGCCAGCAGGACAGGGAGTGGCGAGCAGTACTTC.

This clonotype appeared a few times. The J gene is TRBJ2-5, the V gene TRBV7-6; 9 positions agree with TRBD1. The CDR3 sequence is 14 residues long. Trimming removed 4 bases from V and 4 bases from J; junction bases left unmatched: 4. Germline loops: CDR1 SGHVS, CDR2 FNYEAQ. The CDR3 loop is CASSWGQGLETQYF. For the CDR3, the DNA is TGTGCCAGCAGCTGGGGACAGGGCTTAGAGACCCAGTACTTC.

The V call is TRBV20-1, the J call TRBJ2-5, with TRBD2 as a possible D gene (6 bases). The CDR3 consists of 13 residues. The V gene lost 3 bases and the J gene lost 4 bases, with 12 bases spanning the gap. In germline, CDR1 is DFQATT, CDR2 SNEGSKA (reference sequence). CDR3 loop: CSASYLSGETQYF. DNA of the CDR3: TGCAGTGCTAGTTATCTTAGCGGAGAGACCCAGTACTTC.

This clonotype was observed many times. This chain uses TRBV6-5 with TRBJ1-6; D unclear. The germline V gene encodes CDR1 MNHEY and CDR2 SVGAGI. This CDR3 has 12 residues. V shed 7 bases and J shed 7 bases, with 8 bases lying between them. The CDR3 is CASNSRNSPLHF. In DNA, the CDR3 is TGTGCCAGCAATTCACGCAATTCACCCCTCCACTTT.

This clonotype was counted many times. The V and J genes are TRBV7-8 and TRBJ1-6, with D perhaps matching TRBD1 (6 bases). Germline CDR1 and CDR2: SGHVS and FQNEAQ. This CDR3 contains 15 residues. The germline V and J ends were trimmed by 2 bases and 8 bases, with 13 bases remaining between them. The CDR3 reads CASSLKGVGDSPLHF. DNA for the CDR3: TGTGCCAGCAGCTTAAAGGGGGTGGGGGATTCACCCCTCCACTTT.

Concerning this clonotype: This may arise from a read error, as a much more abundant clone is one base away. The rearrangement joins TRBV20-1 to TRBJ2-5; D is unclear. Trimming removed 3 bases from V and 5 bases from J, with 16 bases in between. Germline-derived CDR1 and CDR2 are DFQATT and SNEGSKA (reference sequence). This CDR3 is 14 amino acids long. This chain's CDR3 is CSARLGTTGETQYF. The CDR3 coding sequence is TGCAGTGCTAGGCTAGGAACAACCGGGGAGACCCAGTACTTC.

The chain recombines TRBV7-9 with TRBJ2-7; no reliable D call. V lost 3 bases and J 5 bases, leaving 14 bases between the germline ends. This CDR3 has 14 residues. From germline, CDR1 is SEHNR and CDR2 FQNEAQ (reference sequence). The CDR3 DNA reads as TGTGCCAGCAGCTTCTCAAACAGCCGTCACGAGCAGTACTTC. Translated, it gives CASSFSNSRHEQYF.

In its sample, this clonotype was seen a few times. This rearrangement joins TRBV20-1 to TRBJ1-1, with D tentatively TRBD1 (6 bases). Germline V gene sequence: CDR1 DFQATT, CDR2 SNEGSKA (reference sequence). The CDR3 is 12 amino acids. V was trimmed by 1 base and J by 11 bases, leaving 14 bases between them. For the CDR3, the DNA is TGCAGTGCTAGAGGGGGGGGCGCGGGGGCTTTCTTT. This gives the protein CSARGGGAGAFF.

With respect to this clonotype: Just one base apart from a much larger clone, this may be a read error. The V gene is TRBV10-3, the J gene TRBJ2-7, with TRBD1 identical over 8 bases. CDR1 ENHRY and CDR2 SYGVKD come from the germline V gene. CDR3 length equals 13 residues. The ends lost 6 bases at V and 9 bases at J; junction bases unmatched: 10. CDR3 sequence reads: CAIRNRGENGQYF. CDR3 sequence (DNA): TGTGCCATCAGGAACAGGGGGGAGAACGGGCAGTACTTC.

A few counts support this clonotype. This chain joins TRBV19 and TRBJ1-6; possibly TRBD1 for D (6 bases). CDR3 size: 13 residues. Trimming shortened V by 3 bases and J by 7 bases, and 7 bases separated the two germline ends. The germline CDR1 and CDR2 sequences are LNHDA and SQIVND (reference sequence). In DNA form, the CDR3 reads TGTGCCAGTAGTATTGGACAGAATTCACCCCTCCACTTT. It translates to CASSIGQNSPLHF.

A few counts support this clonotype. The chain combines TRBV7-2 with TRBJ2-2, with 8 bases fitting TRBD1. From germline, CDR1 is SGHTA and CDR2 FQGNSA. J gave up 6 bases and V 6 bases, and 9 bases lay outside the gene matches. The CDR3 loop spans 15 amino acids. CDR3 sequence (DNA): TGTGCCAGCAGACGGACAGGGAGTTATGCCGGGGAGCTGTTTTTT. Translating gives CASRRTGSYAGELFF. Full variable domain (rest looked up from reference TRBV7-2 and TRBJ2-2): GAGVSQSPSNKVTEKGKDVELRCDPISGHTALYWYRQSLGQGLEFLIYFQGNSAPDKSGLPSDRFSAERTGGSVSTLTIQRTQQEDSAVYLCASRRTGSYAGELFFGEGSRLTVL.

The sample holds a few counts of this clonotype. The J gene is TRBJ1-5, the V gene TRBV10-3; D is undetermined. Trimming took off 10 bases at V and 6 bases at J, with 22 bases between the two ends. CDR1 and CDR2 (germline): ENHRY, SYGVKD. The CDR3 extends over 15 amino acids. CDR3 nucleotide sequence: TGTGCCAGCACCAAACACTCCGCAGGAAGTCAGCCCCAGCATTTT. Translation: CASTKHSAGSQPQHF.

Turning to this clonotype: The junction departs from germline at one end; a sequencing error may be responsible. The J gene is TRBJ2-5, the V gene TRBV24-1, with D unresolved. Germline V gives CDR1 KGHDR, CDR2 SFDVKD. The CDR3 consists of 15 residues. In nucleotides, the CDR3 is TGTGCCAGCAGTGAACGGAAACTAACCGTGGAGACCCAGTACTTC. Its protein product is CASSERKLTVETQYF.